One TCR beta chain is described in this entry. Profiled with immunoSEQ multiplex PCR; TCRdb holds only in-frame clones, not every one. The sample shows 300,000 to 400,000 clones, about 86% of them seen only once. This sample is part of a study of blood T cell repertoires in COVID-19. The receptor's source is a woman aged 55-75 years with COVID-19, enrolled during active disease. Sequencing input: peripheral blood.

The chain's CDR3 is CASSPGQGTVRGEQYF. DNA of the CDR3: TGTGCCAGCAGTCCAGGACAGGGGACGGTTAGGGGCGAGCAGTACTTC. The J gene is TRBJ2-7, the V gene TRBV27; 9 bases are a match to TRBD1. Trimming cost V 5 bases and J 6 bases; bases outside gene matches: 14. CDR3 length: 16 residues. The germline V gene encodes CDR1 MNHEY and CDR2 SMNVEV (reference sequence).